The present entry profiles one T cell receptor beta chain with its context. The antigen is undetermined. This record comes from a study of T-cell memory formation after mild COVID-19. Study at large: Across donors, TCR clusters were largely donor specific.

General study results and limits: The study detected some responding clones in pre-infection memory, suggesting cross-reactive memory joined. Shrinking CD4+ clones were chiefly CM and EM; CD8+ ones were chiefly EMRA. CD4/CD8 balance held among clones contracting day 15 to 85, and later expanders leaned CD4+.

TCRdb re-called the 5' RACE reads with MiXCR, one entry per CDR3 protein. Of 400,000 to 550,000 distinct CDR3 sequences listed, about 23% are singletons. This CDR3 is built from 15 residues. The V gene's germline CDR1 is SGHTA and CDR2 FQGNSA. Deletions cut 8 bases from V and 4 bases from J, with 17 bases between. The source is an adult woman who had mild COVID-19 (a few samples of this study predate the infection). Cell type and time point are not known. V and J are TRBV7-2 and TRBJ1-4, with D unclear. Material: PBMCs or a T cell subset sorted from them (not recorded which). The chain's CDR3 is CASGTEARINEKLFF. The CDR3 nucleotides are TGTGCCAGCGGCACCGAAGCCCGCATTAATGAAAAACTGTTTTTT.